These 30 T cell receptor beta chains were sequenced from one sample in a study of T cells in Graves' hyperthyroidism and ophthalmopathy. Template material for amplifying TCR beta CDR3 regions consisted of RNA transcripts. The study used the HTBI primer set for a first-round RT-PCR of the TCR CDR3. MiXCR, applied by TCRdb to the multiplex PCR reads, yields one record per CDR3 protein. The sample holds 400,000 to 550,000 distinct CDR3 sequences, 13% to 15% seen once. The source material was blood. All receptors derive from a woman aged 18-29 years with Graves' hyperthyroidism.

The chain recombines TRBV28 with TRBJ1-2; 8 bases are a match to TRBD1. The germline gives CDR1 MDHEN, CDR2 SYDVKM. Trimming at V came to 5 bases and at J to 3 bases, leaving 11 bases not matched to a gene. The CDR3 spans 16 residues. Here the CDR3 DNA reads TGTGCCAGCAGTAGGATAGGACAGGGTTCCGACTATGGCTACACCTTC. This translates into CASSRIGQGSDYGYTF.

Many counts were recorded for this clonotype. V gene TRBV27 combines with J gene TRBJ2-4; D may correspond to TRBD1 or TRBD2 (6 bases each). CDR1 and CDR2 (germline): MNHEY, SMNVEV (reference sequence). The CDR3 is 20 amino acids. V lost 7 bases, J lost 0 bases, and 28 bases lay in between. The CDR3 nucleotides read TGTGCCAGCACTTCTAGAGGGGGAGGCCCAGGACAGCTAGCCAAAAACATTCAGTACTTC. Translated, it gives CASTSRGGGPGQLAKNIQYF.

This clonotype was seen ten or more times. CDR3 protein: CAINRRDIRTDTQYF. CDR3 DNA sequence: TGTGCCATCAATCGCCGGGACATAAGGACAGATACGCAGTATTTT. The chain joins TRBV10-3 to TRBJ2-3; possible D gene TRBD1, 6 bases. Germline CDR1 ENHRY, CDR2 SYGVKD. With 7 bases removed from V and 3 bases from J, the gap between germline ends came to 17 bases. CDR3 length: 15 residues.

This clonotype occurred many times. This chain uses TRBV3-1 with TRBJ2-3, with TRBD2 matching over 9 bases. After removal of 8 bases from V and 0 bases from J, the junction contained 6 bases not matched to a gene. Germline V lookup: CDR1 LGHDT, CDR2 YNNKEL (reference sequence). This CDR3 comprises 15 residues. CDR3: CASRLAGASTDTQYF. In nucleotides, the CDR3 is TGTGCCAGCCGATTAGCGGGAGCGAGCACAGATACGCAGTATTTT.

This clonotype was observed a handful of times. This chain connects TRBV6-1 to TRBJ2-1; 7 bases line up with TRBD2. The CDR3 consists of 15 residues. Germline values: CDR1 MNHNS, CDR2 SASEGT. V lost 7 bases to trimming and J lost 8 bases; unmatched junction nucleotides: 14. CDR3 amino acids: CASTTSTQSVHEQFF. CDR3 coding DNA: TGTGCCAGCACGACTAGCACCCAATCGGTCCATGAGCAGTTCTTC.

The V call is TRBV2, the J call TRBJ2-1; D may correspond to TRBD1 or TRBD2 (5 bases each). V was cut by 4 bases and J by 13 bases, with 17 bases left in between. There are 13 residues in the CDR3. In germline, CDR1 is SNHLY, CDR2 FYNNEI. This CDR3 is CASSAAPGRAQFF. CDR3 DNA sequence: TGTGCCAGCAGTGCGGCACCGGGACGGGCACAGTTCTTC. The entire variable domain, with the rest obtained from reference TRBV2 and TRBJ2-1, is as follows: EPEVTQTPSHQVTQMGQEVILRCVPISNHLYFYWYRQILGQKVEFLVSFYNNEISEKSEIFDDQFSVERPDGSNFTLKIRSTKLEDSAMYFCASSAAPGRAQFFGPGTRLTVL.

The chain combines TRBV4-2 with TRBJ2-1; D not certain. This CDR3 has 13 residues. The germline V gene encodes CDR1 LGHNA and CDR2 YNFKEQ. The V gene lost 0 bases and the J gene lost 10 bases, with 10 bases spanning the gap. CDR3 loop: CASSQDPDLEQFF. CDR3 sequence (DNA): TGTGCCAGCAGCCAAGATCCAGACTTAGAGCAGTTCTTC.

This clonotype appeared many times. The gene calls are TRBV5-1 and TRBJ2-7; D is ambiguous. Germline V gene sequence: CDR1 SGHRS, CDR2 YFSETQ. V shed 4 bases and J shed 7 bases, with 12 bases lying between them. The CDR3 spans 12 residues. The chain's CDR3 is CASSGSGWEQYF. The CDR3 DNA reads as TGCGCCAGCAGCGGCTCCGGGTGGGAGCAGTACTTC.

This clonotype was counted ten times or more. CDR3 DNA sequence: TGCGCCAGCAGCTGGATTGGAGGGAGTAATGAGCAGTTCTTC. Its translation is CASSWIGGSNEQFF. This chain joins TRBV5-1 and TRBJ2-1, with D maybe TRBD2 (6 bases). Trimming shortened V by 3 bases and J by 7 bases, and 14 bases separated the two germline ends. This CDR3 is 14 amino acids long. Germline CDR1 and CDR2: SGHRS and YFSETQ.

The genes are TRBV3-1 and TRBJ1-2; 7 bases map to TRBD1. The CDR3 runs to 16 residues. The V gene end was trimmed by 4 bases and the J gene end by 1 base; junction bases not matched to a gene: 9. Looked up from germline, CDR1 is LGHDT and CDR2 is YNNKEL (reference sequence). CDR3 sequence: CASSPPVQGVNYGYTF. Written as DNA, the CDR3 is TGTGCCAGCAGCCCCCCGGTGCAGGGGGTTAACTATGGCTACACCTTC.

This chain joins TRBV3-1 and TRBJ2-3; TRBD1 might be the D (5 bases). This CDR3 contains 15 residues. Germline-derived CDR1 and CDR2 are LGHDT and YNNKEL (reference sequence). Trimming removed 5 bases from V and 4 bases from J, with 16 bases in between. CDR3 amino acids: CASSGGHQPSDTQYF. CDR3 in DNA: TGTGCCAGCAGCGGTGGACACCAACCGTCAGATACGCAGTATTTT.

For this clonotype: The CDR3 carries no conserved terminal phenylalanine or tryptophan, so it likely arises from a read error. This sequence joins TRBV7-3 and TRBJ2-1; D call uncertain. The germline V gene has CDR1 SGHTA and CDR2 FQGTGA. The CDR3 is made up of 11 amino acids. Trimming removed 2 bases from V and 8 bases from J, with 4 bases in between. The CDR3: CASSLSHEQFL. In DNA form, the CDR3 reads TGTGCCAGCAGCTTATCCCATGAGCAGTTCCTC.

This rearrangement joins TRBV6-2 or TRBV6-3 to TRBJ2-1, with 11 positions matching TRBD2. Germline CDR1 and CDR2: MNHEY and SVGEGT. Trimming cost V 2 bases and J 6 bases; bases outside gene matches: 3. The length of the CDR3 is 15 residues. The CDR3 nucleotides are TGTGCCAGCAGTTACAGTCTAGCGGGGGGCAATGAGCAGTTCTTC. Its protein is CASSYSLAGGNEQFF.

This clonotype came up many times. The V call is TRBV6-1, the J call TRBJ2-3; 7 bases align to TRBD2. The CDR3 spans 14 residues. Germline trimming cut 6 bases from V and 4 bases from J; bases unmatched to any gene: 7. The germline gives CDR1 MNHNS, CDR2 SASEGT. CDR3 protein: CASSLGGEADTQYF. For the CDR3, the DNA is TGTGCCAGCAGCTTGGGAGGGGAAGCAGATACGCAGTATTTT.

This clonotype was seen a few times. Written as DNA, the CDR3 is TGTGCCAGCAGTCGACAGGGGTTCCCGAACACCGGGGAGCTGTTTTTT. Protein product: CASSRQGFPNTGELFF. V gene TRBV7-6 combines with J gene TRBJ2-2; TRBD1 aligns across 8 bases. Germline loops: CDR1 SGHVS, CDR2 FNYEAQ. Trimming at V came to 6 bases and at J to 0 bases, leaving 6 bases not matched to a gene. The CDR3 is 16 residues long.

This clonotype was seen many times. The gene calls are TRBV6-1 and TRBJ2-7, with D unresolved. The V gene lost 5 bases and the J gene lost 0 bases, with 14 bases spanning the gap. The CDR3 spans 15 residues. The germline V gene encodes CDR1 MNHNS and CDR2 SASEGT. The CDR3 here is CASSLAQPGSYEQYV. The CDR3 DNA is TGTGCCAGCAGTTTAGCCCAACCTGGCTCCTACGAGCAGTACGTC.

This clonotype was recorded a few times. This chain links TRBV6-1 with TRBJ1-5, with D hard to call. CDR1 is MNHNS and CDR2 is SASEGT in the germline V gene. The CDR3 is 14 residues long. Trimming pared 5 bases from V and 3 bases from J, leaving 11 bases between. The CDR3 bases are TGTGCCAGCAGTTCCGGGATACACAATCAGCCCCAGCATTTT. This codes for CASSSGIHNQPQHF.

The J gene is TRBJ1-1, the V gene TRBV7-2; 11 positions match TRBD1. The CDR3 sequence is 17 residues long. Trimming cost V 4 bases and J 0 bases; bases outside gene matches: 7. Per germline, CDR1 SGHTA and CDR2 FQGNSA. This CDR3 is CASSSDRGRGVNTEAFF. The CDR3, as DNA: TGTGCCAGCAGCTCGGACAGGGGGCGCGGGGTGAACACTGAAGCTTTCTTT.

This clonotype was detected many times. The chain joins TRBV11-1 to TRBJ2-1, with 8 bases identical to TRBD2. Germline values: CDR1 SGHAT, CDR2 FQDESV (reference sequence). V was clipped by 1 base and J by 5 bases; unmatched bases: 4. The CDR3 consists of 15 residues. CDR3 DNA sequence: TGTGCCAGCAGCTTAGACGGGACTAGAGACAATGAGCAGTTCTTC. It yields the protein CASSLDGTRDNEQFF.

The chain combines TRBV25-1 with TRBJ1-1; possible D gene TRBD1, 6 bases. Germline CDR1 and CDR2: MGHDK and SYGVNS. Between the trimmed V and J ends, which lost 6 bases and 4 bases, there was a span of 15 bases. This CDR3 comprises 14 residues. The CDR3 DNA reads TGTGCCAGCAGCCGGGGGGGGGCTGGCACTGAAGCTTTCTTT. It specifies CASSRGGAGTEAFF. The full variable domain, with the rest looked up from reference TRBV25-1 and TRBJ1-1, is EADIYQTPRYLVIGTGKKITLECSQTMGHDKMYWYQQDPGMELHLIHYSYGVNSTEKGDLSSESTVSRIRTEHFPLTLESARPSHTSQYLCASSRGGAGTEAFFGQGTRLTVV.

V usage is TRBV6-6 and J usage is TRBJ2-5; D may correspond to TRBD1 or TRBD2 (5 bases each). The V end lost 2 bases, the J end lost 5 bases, and 15 bases lay between the germline ends. The CDR3 covers 15 residues. CDR1 is MNHNY and CDR2 is SVGAGI in the germline V gene (reference sequence). CDR3 sequence reads: CASSYGGRRKETQYF. For the CDR3, the DNA is TGTGCCAGCAGTTACGGGGGTAGACGTAAGGAGACCCAGTACTTC.

This clonotype was detected ten times or more. The CDR3 region is CASSPRTGTSPNEQFF. The CDR3 nucleotides are TGTGCCAGCAGCCCACGAACCGGGACTAGCCCCAATGAGCAGTTCTTC. The chain links TRBV7-3 to TRBJ2-1, with 9 bases that match TRBD2. The CDR3 is 16 amino acids. V dropped 5 bases and J dropped 6; count of bases not matched to a gene: 11. Germline CDR1 is SGHTA and CDR2 is FQGTGA.

This clonotype was detected many times. The chain combines TRBV12-3 or TRBV12-4 with TRBJ2-5, with D possibly being TRBD2 (5 bases). V lost 6 bases and J lost 4, with 15 bases in between. There are 14 residues in the CDR3. This CDR3 is CASSPRALVETQYF. The CDR3 nucleotides read TGTGCCAGCAGCCCGCGGGCCTTGGTAGAGACCCAGTACTTC.

In this sample, this clonotype turned up once. Given a much more abundant clone one base away, this may be a read error. V gene TRBV6-1 combines with J gene TRBJ2-7, with 7 bases that match TRBD1. Germline CDR1 and CDR2: MNHNS and SASEGT. This CDR3 has 14 residues. The DNA of the CDR3 is TGTGCCAGCAGTGAGGACAGGCTTACCTACGGGCAGTACGTC. This gives the protein CASSEDRLTYGQYV.

V is TRBV6-1 and J is TRBJ1-3, with D hard to call. The CDR3 is 15 residues long. CDR1 is MNHNS and CDR2 is SASEGT in the germline V gene. V gave up 6 bases and J gave up 0 bases, with 12 bases separating them. CDR3 protein: CASRPSGISGNTIYF. CDR3 in DNA: TGTGCCAGCAGACCCAGCGGGATCTCTGGAAACACCATATATTTT.

This clonotype was detected a few times. J is TRBJ2-1 and V is TRBV10-1, with TRBD2 matching 14 bases. CDR1 is WNHNN and CDR2 is SYGVQD in the germline V gene (reference sequence). The length of the CDR3 is 15 residues. The V segment lost 6 bases and the J segment 9 bases; nucleotides outside the gene matches: 7. CDR3 loop: CASSTGLAGALEQFF. The CDR3 nucleotides read TGCGCCAGCAGCACGGGACTAGCGGGAGCGCTTGAGCAGTTCTTC.

This clonotype occurred many times. The CDR3 DNA is TGTGCCAGCAGTTTTGAGGGGTTCTCGGCCCAGCCCCAGCATTTT. Protein: CASSFEGFSAQPQHF. The chain combines TRBV12-3 or TRBV12-4 with TRBJ1-5; the D gene is possibly TRBD1 (5 bases). Trimming stripped 3 bases from V and 7 bases from J, with 16 bases between. The CDR3 covers 15 residues.

With regard to this clonotype: This clone may be a read error of a much larger clone one base away. V is TRBV30 and J is TRBJ1-5; 7 nucleotides line up with TRBD1. This CDR3 contains 17 residues. Germline V gives CDR1 GTSNPN, CDR2 SVGIG (reference sequence). The CDR3 spells CVWSVRRQGWGIQPQHF. CDR3 bases: TGTGTCTGGAGTGTAAGGCGACAGGGTTGGGGAATACAGCCCCAGCATTTT.

In its sample, this clonotype was seen many times. This sequence joins TRBV4-1 and TRBJ1-1; D may be TRBD1 (5 bases). The V end lost 0 bases, the J end lost 5 bases, and 13 bases lay between the germline ends. The germline CDR1 and CDR2 sequences are MGHRA and YSYEKL. This CDR3 is built from 15 residues. The CDR3 coding sequence is TGCGCCAGCAGCCAAGATCTGACAGTCTGGACTGAAGCTTTCTTT. It codes for CASSQDLTVWTEAFF.

This clonotype was counted ten times or more. The V and J genes are TRBV30 and TRBJ1-1; no clear D gene. V lost 3 bases and J 5 bases, leaving 10 bases between the germline ends. CDR1 and CDR2 (germline): GTSNPN, SVGIG (reference sequence). This CDR3 region has 12 residues. CDR3 in DNA: TGTGCCTGGAGCGGGCGAGGGACTGAAGCTTTCTTT. Translation gives CAWSGRGTEAFF.